The entry that follows covers one T cell receptor (beta chain) sequence. No antigen is known for it. Per-base quality was not reported, and no clone a single base away is much larger than it. This record belongs to a study of siplizumab effects on memory and regulatory T cells (dated by TCRdb to the late 2010s). In terms of the full investigation: The effect of the anti-CD2 antibody siplizumab on alloreactive T-cell subsets was examined in allogeneic mixed lymphocyte reactions constructed from human PBMCs. Points the paper makes about the study in general: Unstimulated naive T cells appeared to be more diverse than memory T cells, and naive cells seemed to make a substantial contribution to the alloresponse. Among mappable alloreactive CD4+ clones, an average Treg-derived fraction of about 69% was observed with siplizumab, compared with 26.9% in control reactions. The suppressive function of proliferating Tregs from siplizumab cultures was not functionally confirmed. Sequences below about 10^-5 frequency were poorly captured, so only a minor fraction of alloreactive clones could be mapped to unstimulated subsets. The cumulative frequency of alloreactive sequences that could be traced back to unstimulated CD4+ memory T cells was significantly reduced by siplizumab. A naive or memory phenotype could not be assigned to roughly 75-95% of proliferating CD4+ or CD8+ clones.

Sorted unstimulated T cells and proliferating T cells recovered from mixed lymphocyte reactions underwent TCRbeta CDR3 sequencing. Fresh whole blood from approximately ten HLA-typed healthy donors was used to isolate PBMCs. From the cysteine through the phenylalanine, the CDR3 covers 17 amino acids. Of all the DNA, just the CDR3 is kept, 51 bases in frame from base 1. V has 7 bases trimmed and J has 4 bases trimmed; junction bases matching no gene number 15. According to the germline V gene, CDR1 reads MDHEN and CDR2 reads SYDVKM. The library came from the immunoSEQ multiplex PCR assay. Each sample had some 96,000 TCR templates assayed by the deep sequencing platform. Genomic DNA extracted from sorted T cells was used for TCRbeta CDR3 sequencing. The authors' analysis ran thus. Clonal analysis of TCRbeta CDR3 data was done in the R programming language. Alloreactive CD4+ and CD8+ clones were identified by comparing unstimulated samples to CFSE-low samples taken after the reaction. Alloreactive CD4+ clones were assigned to regulatory or non-regulatory origin by matching sequences to sorted unstimulated Treg and non-Treg repertoires. TCRdb limited this immuneACCESS table to in-frame rearrangements with V and J called. A share of clones is missing; checked studies link under half to unresolved V genes, and the rest is unexplained. V and J calls and clone size are as listed in that table; D and trimming were resolved from the DNA. The table for this sample lists roughly 100,000 clones; roughly 92% of them were counted only once. The ten largest clones take up 1% to 1.3% of the sample.

This sequence was found in a human donor in good health. The sample taken for sequencing was CD4+ T cells sorted from blood. The chain links TRBV28 with TRBJ2-3; 9 nucleotides in the junction match TRBD2. The CDR3 protein: CASTPGGLAGQADTQYF. In nucleotides, the sequence is TGTGCCAGCACCCCCGGGGGCCTAGCGGGACAAGCAGATACGCAGTATTTT.